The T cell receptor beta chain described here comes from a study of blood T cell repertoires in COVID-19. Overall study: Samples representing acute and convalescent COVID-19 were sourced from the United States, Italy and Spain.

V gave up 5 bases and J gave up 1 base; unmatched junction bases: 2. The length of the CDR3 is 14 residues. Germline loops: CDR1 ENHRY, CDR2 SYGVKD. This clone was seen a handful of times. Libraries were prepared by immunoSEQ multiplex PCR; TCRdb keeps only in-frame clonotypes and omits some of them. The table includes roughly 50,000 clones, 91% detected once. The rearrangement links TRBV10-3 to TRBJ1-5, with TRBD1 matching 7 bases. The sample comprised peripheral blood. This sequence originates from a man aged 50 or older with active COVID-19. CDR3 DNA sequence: TGTGCCATCAGTCGACAGGGAAGCAATCAGCCCCAGCATTTT. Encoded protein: CAISRQGSNQPQHF.